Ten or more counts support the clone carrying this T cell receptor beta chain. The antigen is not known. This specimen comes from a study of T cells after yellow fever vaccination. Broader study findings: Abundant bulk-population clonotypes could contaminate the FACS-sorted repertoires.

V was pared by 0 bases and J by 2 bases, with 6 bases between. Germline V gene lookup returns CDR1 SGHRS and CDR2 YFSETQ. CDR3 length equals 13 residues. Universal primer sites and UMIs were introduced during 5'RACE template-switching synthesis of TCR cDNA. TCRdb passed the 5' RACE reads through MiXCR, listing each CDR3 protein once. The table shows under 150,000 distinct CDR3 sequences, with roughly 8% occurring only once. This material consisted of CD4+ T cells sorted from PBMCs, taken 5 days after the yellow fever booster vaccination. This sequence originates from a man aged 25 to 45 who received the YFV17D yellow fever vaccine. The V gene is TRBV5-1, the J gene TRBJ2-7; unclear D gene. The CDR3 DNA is TGCGCCAGCAGCTTGGCTAGTACCTACGAGCAGTACTTC. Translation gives CASSLASTYEQYF. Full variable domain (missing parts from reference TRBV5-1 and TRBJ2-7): KAGVTQTPRYLIKTRGQQVTLSCSPISGHRSVSWYQQTPGQGLQFLFEYFSETQRNKGNFPGRFSGRQFSNSRSEMNVSTLELGDSALYLCASSLASTYEQYFGPGTRLTVT.